The 7 T cell receptor beta chains below all came from one sample that was sequenced in a study of control samples from healthy donors and cancer patients. Libraries were prepared by immunoSEQ multiplex PCR; TCRdb keeps only in-frame clonotypes and omits some of them. This table has some 12,000 clones, roughly 95% appearing once. The sequencing sample was made of PBMCs. Every receptor here comes from a man in his 70s with head and neck cancer.

V and J are TRBV7-2 and TRBJ2-1; 11 bases match TRBD1. CDR3 length: 14 residues. Germline V gene sequence: CDR1 SGHTA, CDR2 FQGNSA. V lost 4 bases, J lost 8 bases, and 4 bases stayed unmatched. The CDR3 sequence is CASSSPGQGDEQFF. The CDR3 DNA reads as TGTGCCAGCAGCTCGCCGGGACAGGGGGATGAGCAGTTCTTC.

The V gene is TRBV3-1 (or the pseudogene TRBV3-2), the J gene TRBJ2-7, with no clear D. The CDR3 length is 12 residues. CDR1 and CDR2 from the germline V gene are LGHDT and YNNKEL (reference sequence). V shed 1 base and J shed 5 bases, with 6 bases lying between them. The CDR3 sequence: CASSQVAHEQYF. The CDR3 DNA sequence: TGTGCCAGCAGCCAAGTGGCCCACGAGCAGTACTTC.

The J gene is TRBJ2-4, the V gene TRBV3-1 (or the pseudogene TRBV3-2); D ambiguous. This CDR3 comprises 14 residues. Per germline, CDR1 LGHDT and CDR2 YNNKEL (reference sequence). V was clipped by 0 bases and J by 7 bases, with 10 bases between them. This CDR3 reads CASSQDRIVNIQYF. CDR3 sequence (DNA): TGTGCCAGCAGCCAAGATCGTATCGTGAACATTCAGTACTTC.

The rearrangement links TRBV5-4 to TRBJ2-1, with TRBD1 matching 7 bases. V gave up 1 base and J gave up 2 bases; unmatched junction bases: 3. The CDR3 contains 15 residues. Per the germline V gene, CDR1 is SGHNT and CDR2 is YYREEE (reference sequence). Here the CDR3 DNA reads TGTGCCAGCAGCTTGACAGGGGCCGCCTACAATGAGCAGTTCTTC. Its protein product is CASSLTGAAYNEQFF.

This sequence joins TRBV6-1 and TRBJ1-1, with TRBD1 matching 7 bases. In germline, CDR1 is MNHNS, CDR2 SASEGT. This CDR3 has 18 residues. Trimming took 1 base from V and 5 from J; bases not matched to a gene: 16. The CDR3 nucleotides read TGTGCCAGCAGTGAAGTGGGGGGTAGGGGGCGTCAGTATACTGAAGCTTTCTTT. Translating it yields CASSEVGGRGRQYTEAFF.

This clone was seen just once. The chain recombines TRBV28 with TRBJ2-2; 8 bases are shared with TRBD2. The V gene end was trimmed by 6 bases and the J gene end by 6 bases; junction bases not matched to a gene: 24. This CDR3 spans 20 amino acids. Germline V gives CDR1 MDHEN, CDR2 SYDVKM. CDR3 residues: CASSPADLLSFPGGSGELFF. CDR3 coding DNA: TGTGCCAGCAGCCCCGCGGATCTCCTGTCGTTCCCGGGAGGGTCCGGGGAGCTGTTTTTT.

The chain uses TRBV6-1 and TRBJ1-1; D not resolved. The CDR3 is 14 residues long. Trimming shortened V by 3 bases and J by 1 base, and 9 bases separated the two germline ends. CDR1 and CDR2 (germline): MNHNS, SASEGT. In DNA form, the CDR3 reads TGTGCCAGCAGTGACCCCGGCAGGAACACTGAAGCTTTCTTT. Translating gives CASSDPGRNTEAFF.